At least ten counts were recorded for the clone carrying this TCR beta chain. From the RACE reads, TCRdb called clonotypes with MiXCR, one entry per CDR3 protein. The sample has fewer than 300,000 distinct CDR3 sequences, about 9% seen once; the top ten hold approximately 2.2%. These data originate in a study of human T cells and chemical hapten exposure. The sample's time point: pre-sensitization, week 0. Regarding treatment: therapeutic diphenylcyclopropenone sensitization with weekly scalp DPC. The TCR sequence derives from a woman in her forties with alopecia areata. Some clones in this sample may be carry-over from other donors' samples. The starting material was whole blood, obtained in connection with sensitization to the hapten diphenylcyclopropenone (DPC).

CDR3 DNA: TGCAGTGCTACACCGTGGCTAGCGGGATTTGAGCAGTACTTC. Translated, it gives CSATPWLAGFEQYF. The chain uses TRBV20-1 and TRBJ2-7; 9 bases are shared with TRBD2. This CDR3 comprises 14 residues. Trimming took 4 bases from V and 7 from J; bases not matched to a gene: 11. Germline assignment: CDR1 DFQATT and CDR2 SNEGSKA (reference sequence).